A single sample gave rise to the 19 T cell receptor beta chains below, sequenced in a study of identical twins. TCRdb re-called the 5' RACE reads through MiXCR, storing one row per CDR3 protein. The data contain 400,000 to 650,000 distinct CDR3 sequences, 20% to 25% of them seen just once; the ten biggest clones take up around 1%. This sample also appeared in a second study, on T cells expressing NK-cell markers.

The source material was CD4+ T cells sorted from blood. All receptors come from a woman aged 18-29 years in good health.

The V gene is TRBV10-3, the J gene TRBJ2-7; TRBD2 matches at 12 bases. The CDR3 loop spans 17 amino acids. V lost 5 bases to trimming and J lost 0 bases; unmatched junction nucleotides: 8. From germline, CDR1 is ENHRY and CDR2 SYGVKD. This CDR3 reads CAISRLTSGRPSYEQYF. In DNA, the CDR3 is TGTGCCATCAGTCGATTAACTAGCGGGAGGCCCTCCTACGAGCAGTACTTC.

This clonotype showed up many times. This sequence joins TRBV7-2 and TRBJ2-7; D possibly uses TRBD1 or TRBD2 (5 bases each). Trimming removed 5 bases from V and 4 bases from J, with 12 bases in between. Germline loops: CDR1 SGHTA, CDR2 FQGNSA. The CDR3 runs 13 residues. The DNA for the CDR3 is TGTGCCAGCAGCCGGGACCGATTTTACGAGCAGTACTTC. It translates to CASSRDRFYEQYF.

The CDR3 DNA follows: TGTGCCAGCAGTTCCCGCTTGGGGGCGCGGGGTCAGCCCCAGCATTTT. Translated: CASSSRLGARGQPQHF. The genes are TRBV12-3 or TRBV12-4 and TRBJ1-5, with D possibly being TRBD1 (6 bases). There are 16 residues in the CDR3. V lost 4 bases to trimming and J lost 6 bases, with 19 bases between them.

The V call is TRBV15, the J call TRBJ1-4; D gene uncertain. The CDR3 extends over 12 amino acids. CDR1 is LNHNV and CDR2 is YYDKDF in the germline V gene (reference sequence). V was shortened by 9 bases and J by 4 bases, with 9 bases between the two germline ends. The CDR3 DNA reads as TGTGCCACGGCAGAATATAATGAAAAACTGTTTTTT. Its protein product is CATAEYNEKLFF.

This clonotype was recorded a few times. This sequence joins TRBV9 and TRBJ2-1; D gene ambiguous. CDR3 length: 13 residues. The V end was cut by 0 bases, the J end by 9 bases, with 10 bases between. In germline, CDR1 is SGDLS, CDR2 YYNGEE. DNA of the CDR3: TGTGCCAGCAGCGTAGACAGTTACGGTGAGCAGTTCTTC. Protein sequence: CASSVDSYGEQFF.

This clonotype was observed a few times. The chain's CDR3 is CASSPGTGVPNQPQHF. In nucleotides, the CDR3 is TGTGCCAGCAGCCCAGGGACAGGGGTCCCCAATCAGCCCCAGCATTTT. This rearrangement joins TRBV4-2 to TRBJ1-5, with TRBD1 matching over 10 bases. V shed 4 bases, J shed 3 bases, and the junction held 6 bases outside the gene matches. Germline V gene data show CDR1 as LGHNA and CDR2 as YNFKEQ. The CDR3 is made up of 16 amino acids.

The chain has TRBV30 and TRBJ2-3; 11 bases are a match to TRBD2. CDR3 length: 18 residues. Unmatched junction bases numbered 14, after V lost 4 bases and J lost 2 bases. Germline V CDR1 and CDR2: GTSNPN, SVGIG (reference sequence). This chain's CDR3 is CAWKMGSGRAWITDTQYF. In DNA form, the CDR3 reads TGTGCCTGGAAAATGGGTAGCGGGAGGGCCTGGATCACAGATACGCAGTATTTT.

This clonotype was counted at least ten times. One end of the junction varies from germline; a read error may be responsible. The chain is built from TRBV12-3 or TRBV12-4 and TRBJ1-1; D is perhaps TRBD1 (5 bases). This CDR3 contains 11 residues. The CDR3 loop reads CASSFGEEGIF. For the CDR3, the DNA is TGTGCCAGCAGTTTCGGGGAGGAGGGGATCTTT.

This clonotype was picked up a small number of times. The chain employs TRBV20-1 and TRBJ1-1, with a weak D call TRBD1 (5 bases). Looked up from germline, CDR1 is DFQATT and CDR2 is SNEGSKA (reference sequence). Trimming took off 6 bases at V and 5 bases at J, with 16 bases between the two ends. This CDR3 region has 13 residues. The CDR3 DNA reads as TGCAGTGCGACCAGGGCAGGAGAAACTGAAGCTTTCTTT. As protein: CSATRAGETEAFF.

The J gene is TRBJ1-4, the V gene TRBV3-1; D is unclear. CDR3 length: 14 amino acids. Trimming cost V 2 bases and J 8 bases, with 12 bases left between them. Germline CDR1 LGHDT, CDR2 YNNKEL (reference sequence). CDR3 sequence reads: CASSQIPSGEKLFF. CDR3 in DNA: TGTGCCAGCAGCCAAATCCCTTCTGGGGAAAAACTGTTTTTT.

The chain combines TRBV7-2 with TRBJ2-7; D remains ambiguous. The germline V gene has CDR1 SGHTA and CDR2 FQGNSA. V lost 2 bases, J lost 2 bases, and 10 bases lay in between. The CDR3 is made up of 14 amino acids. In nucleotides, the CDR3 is TGTGCCAGCAGCTTATTCTGGACGGCCTACGAGCAGTACTTC. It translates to CASSLFWTAYEQYF.

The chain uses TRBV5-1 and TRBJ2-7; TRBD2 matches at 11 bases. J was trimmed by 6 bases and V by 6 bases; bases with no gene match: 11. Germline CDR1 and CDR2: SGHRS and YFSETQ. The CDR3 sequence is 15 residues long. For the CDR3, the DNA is TGCGCCAGCACCCCTAGCGGGAGGAGGGCTGCCGAGCAGTACTTC. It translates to CASTPSGRRAAEQYF.

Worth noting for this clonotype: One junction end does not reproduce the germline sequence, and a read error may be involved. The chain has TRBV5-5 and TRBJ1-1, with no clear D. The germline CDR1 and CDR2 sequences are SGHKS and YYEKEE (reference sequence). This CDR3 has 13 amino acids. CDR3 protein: CAISLSGEAEAFF. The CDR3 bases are TGTGCCATCAGCTTGTCGGGAGAGGCTGAAGCTTTCTTT.

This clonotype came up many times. CDR3 amino acids: CAISEGTDTQYF. The DNA of the CDR3 is TGTGCCATCAGTGAAGGCACAGATACGCAGTATTTT. The V call is TRBV10-3, the J call TRBJ2-3; unclear D gene. Germline lookup yields CDR1 ENHRY and CDR2 SYGVKD. The CDR3 consists of 12 residues. The V end lost 3 bases, the J end lost 1 base, and 2 bases lay between the germline ends.

CDR3 region: CSARPGWATEAFF. CDR3 sequence (DNA): TGCAGTGCTAGGCCCGGTTGGGCCACTGAAGCTTTCTTT. The V and J genes are TRBV20-1 and TRBJ1-1; the D is unclear. Looked up from germline, CDR1 is DFQATT and CDR2 is SNEGSKA (reference sequence). This CDR3 is built from 13 residues. The V gene lost 3 bases and the J gene lost 4 bases, with 12 bases spanning the gap.

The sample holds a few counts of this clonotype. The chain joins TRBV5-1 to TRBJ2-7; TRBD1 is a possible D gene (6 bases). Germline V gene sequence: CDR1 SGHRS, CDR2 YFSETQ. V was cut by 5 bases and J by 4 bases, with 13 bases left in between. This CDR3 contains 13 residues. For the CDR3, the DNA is TGCGCCAGCAGGACAGGCCGAGGGTACGAGCAGTACTTC. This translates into CASRTGRGYEQYF.

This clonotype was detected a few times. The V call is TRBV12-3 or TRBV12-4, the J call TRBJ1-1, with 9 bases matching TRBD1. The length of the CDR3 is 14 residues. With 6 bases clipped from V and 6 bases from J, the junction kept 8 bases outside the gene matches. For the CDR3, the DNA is TGTGCCAGCAGGCGGACAGGGGATGGAGCTGAAGCTTTCTTT. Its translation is CASRRTGDGAEAFF.

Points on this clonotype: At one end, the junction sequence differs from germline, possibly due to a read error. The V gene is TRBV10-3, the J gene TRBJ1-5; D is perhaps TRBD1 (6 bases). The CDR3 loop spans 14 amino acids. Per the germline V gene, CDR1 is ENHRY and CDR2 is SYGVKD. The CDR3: CAISGAGHGQRQHF. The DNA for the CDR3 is TGTGCCATCAGTGGTGCAGGACATGGACAGCGCCAGCATTTT.

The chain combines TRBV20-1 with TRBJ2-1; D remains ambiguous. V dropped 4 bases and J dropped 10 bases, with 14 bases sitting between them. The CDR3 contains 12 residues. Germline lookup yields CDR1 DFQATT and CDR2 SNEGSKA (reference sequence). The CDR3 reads CSAKTSSPEQFF. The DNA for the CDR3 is TGCAGTGCTAAAACATCCAGCCCGGAGCAGTTCTTC.